This T cell receptor (beta chain) was found in a study of cytomegalovirus exposure and HLA in healthy donors. Regarding the study as a whole: As a later analysis showed, a missense DCLRE1C variant was linked to trimming of TCR beta V- and J-genes.

The germline V gene encodes CDR1 SGHTS and CDR2 YDEGEE. This CDR3 has 14 amino acids. V was clipped by 4 bases and J by 4 bases, with 12 bases between them. With 60 Vbeta and 13 Jbeta primers, the PCR was carried out. Sequencing was performed with immunoSEQ multiplex PCR; in TCRdb, only in-frame clones are kept and a portion is missing. This table holds 190,000 or so clones, 83% found once. On this clone itself: The antigen remains unidentified.

This TCR derives from a man aged 45-65 years in good health and CMV-seronegative. The sequenced sample consisted of PBMCs. This rearrangement joins TRBV5-8 to TRBJ2-1; maybe TRBD2 (6 bases). CDR3 DNA: TGTGCCAGCAGCCGGGGTCTAGCGTACAATGAGCAGTTCTTC. It encodes CASSRGLAYNEQFF. Complete variable domain (other parts from reference TRBV5-8 and TRBJ2-1): EAGVTQSPTHLIKTRGQQATLRCSPISGHTSVYWYQQALGLGLQFLLWYDEGEERNRGNFPPRFSGRQFPNYSSELNVNALELEDSALYLCASSRGLAYNEQFFGPGTRLTVL.